What follows are 7 T cell receptor beta chains derived from one specimen sequenced in a study of shared clonotypes between healthy human individuals. TCRdb's copy holds only in-frame clones and misses some; the assay was immunoSEQ multiplex PCR. The sample carries 2 million to 2.5 million clones, about 94% recorded once. CD8 cells classed as naive were CD45RO-negative and positively selected for CCR7, excluding terminally differentiated effector memory CD45RA+ cells. Material: naive CD8+ T cells sorted from blood. These receptors all come from a man between 18 and 35 years old in good health.

This chain connects TRBV7-9 to TRBJ2-3, with D hard to call. The germline V gene encodes CDR1 SEHNR and CDR2 FQNEAQ (reference sequence). The CDR3 is 14 amino acids. Trimming took off 3 bases at V and 2 bases at J, with 9 bases between the two ends. In DNA, the CDR3 is TGTGCCAGCAGCTTCAGGAGAGACACAGATACGCAGTATTTT. Encoded protein: CASSFRRDTDTQYF.

The CDR3 region has the DNA TGTGCCAGCAGGTGGACGGAGGAGACCTACGAGCAGTACTTC. It is translated as CASRWTEETYEQYF. This chain links TRBV2 with TRBJ2-7; tentatively, D is TRBD2 (5 bases). CDR3 length equals 14 residues. In germline, CDR1 is SNHLY, CDR2 FYNNEI. Trimming took off 6 bases at V and 2 bases at J, with 14 bases between the two ends.

The J gene is TRBJ2-5, the V gene TRBV13, with TRBD2 matching over 11 bases. The V gene end was trimmed by 2 bases and the J gene end by 5 bases; junction bases not matched to a gene: 7. The CDR3 runs 16 residues. CDR1 and CDR2 (germline): PRHDT, FYEKMQ (reference sequence). The CDR3 region has the DNA TGTGCCAGCAGCTTAACGTCTAGCGGGGGGCGGGAGACCCAGTACTTC. This sequence encodes CASSLTSSGGRETQYF.

A word on this clone: Germline is not matched at one junction end, which may reflect a read error. The V call is TRBV7-7, the J call TRBJ2-1; tentatively, D is TRBD1 (5 bases). Germline V gene data show CDR1 as SSHAT and CDR2 as FNYEAQ (reference sequence). The CDR3 contains 14 residues. The CDR3 nucleotides are TGTGCTAGCAGCCCGGAGCCTAGGGGCAATGAGCAGTTCTTC. Translation: CASSPEPRGNEQFF.

CDR3 loop: CASSLQQPTEAFF. CDR3 bases: TGTGCCAGCAGCTTGCAACAGCCCACTGAAGCTTTCTTT. The V gene is TRBV5-6, the J gene TRBJ1-1; D remains ambiguous. This CDR3 comprises 13 residues. V was shortened by 1 base and J by 4 bases, with 8 bases between the two germline ends. Germline V gene lookup returns CDR1 SGHDT and CDR2 YYEEEE.

This chain links TRBV30 with TRBJ1-2, with 11 bases matching TRBD1. The CDR3 sequence is 18 residues long. Germline V gene sequence: CDR1 GTSNPN, CDR2 SVGIG (reference sequence). The ends lost 1 base at V and 4 bases at J; junction bases unmatched: 14. The CDR3 sequence is CAWSDLMGTGGSSYGYTF. The CDR3 coding sequence is TGTGCCTGGAGTGATTTAATGGGGACAGGGGGAAGCAGCTATGGCTACACCTTC. Together with reference TRBV30 and TRBJ1-2, the CDR3 gives the full variable domain: SQTIHQWPATLVQPVGSPLSLECTVEGTSNPNLYWYRQAAGRGLQLLFYSVGIGQISSEVPQNLSASRPQDRQFILSSKKLLLSDSGFYLCAWSDLMGTGGSSYGYTFGSGTRLTVV.

The genes are TRBV27 and TRBJ1-2; D not certain. CDR3 length: 15 residues. From germline, CDR1 is MNHEY and CDR2 SMNVEV (reference sequence). The V end was cut by 0 bases, the J end by 2 bases, with 10 bases between. CDR3 coding DNA: TGTGCCAGCAGTTTATCCCCTCAGGTGAACTATGGCTACACCTTC. It specifies CASSLSPQVNYGYTF.